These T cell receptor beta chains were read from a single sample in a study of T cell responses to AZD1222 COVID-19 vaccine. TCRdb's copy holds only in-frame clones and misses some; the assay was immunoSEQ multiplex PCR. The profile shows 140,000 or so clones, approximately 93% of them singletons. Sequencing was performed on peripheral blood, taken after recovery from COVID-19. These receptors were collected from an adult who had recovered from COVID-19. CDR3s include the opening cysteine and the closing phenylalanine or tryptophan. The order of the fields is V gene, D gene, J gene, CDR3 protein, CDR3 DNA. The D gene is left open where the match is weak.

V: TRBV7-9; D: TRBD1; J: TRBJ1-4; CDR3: CASSLFATGGEKLFF; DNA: TGTGCCAGCAGCTTATTTGCTACAGGGGGTGAAAAACTGTTTTTT
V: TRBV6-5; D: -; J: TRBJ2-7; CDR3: CASSPEGPSSYEQYF; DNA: TGTGCCAGCAGTCCCGAGGGGCCCAGCTCCTACGAGCAGTACTTC
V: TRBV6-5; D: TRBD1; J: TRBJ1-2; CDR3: CASSTRDRWDYGYTF; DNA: TGTGCCAGCAGTACAAGGGACAGGTGGGACTATGGCTACACCTTC
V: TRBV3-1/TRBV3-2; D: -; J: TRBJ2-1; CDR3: CASSQVRGGYNEQFF; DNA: TGTGCCAGCAGCCAAGTTAGAGGGGGTTACAATGAGCAGTTCTTC
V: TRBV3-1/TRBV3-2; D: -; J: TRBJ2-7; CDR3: CASSRRGSEQYF; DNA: TGTGCCAGCAGCCGAAGGGGAAGCGAGCAGTACTTC
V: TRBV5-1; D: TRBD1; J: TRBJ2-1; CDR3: CASSLGDRQYNEQFF; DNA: TGCGCCAGCAGCTTAGGGGACAGGCAGTACAATGAGCAGTTCTTC
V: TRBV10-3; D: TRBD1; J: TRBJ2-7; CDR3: CAISGTGDEGEQYF; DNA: TGTGCCATCAGTGGGACAGGGGATGAGGGGGAGCAGTACTTC
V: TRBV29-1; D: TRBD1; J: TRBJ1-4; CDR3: CSVKAGTGNEKLFF; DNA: TGCAGCGTTAAAGCAGGGACAGGAAATGAAAAACTGTTTTTT
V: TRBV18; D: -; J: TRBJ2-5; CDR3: CASSPSQQETQYF; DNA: TGTGCCAGCTCACCATCCCAACAAGAGACCCAGTACTTC
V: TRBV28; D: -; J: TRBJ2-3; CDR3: CASGSPGSTTDTQYF; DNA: TGTGCCAGCGGTTCCCCCGGGAGTACGACAGATACGCAGTATTTT
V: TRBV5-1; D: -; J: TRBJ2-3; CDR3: CASRPTPTDTQYF; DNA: TGCGCCAGCAGACCTACCCCCACAGATACGCAGTATTTT
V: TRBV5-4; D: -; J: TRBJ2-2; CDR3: CASSLASVTGELFF; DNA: TGTGCCAGCAGCTTGGCGAGCGTCACCGGGGAGCTGTTTTTT
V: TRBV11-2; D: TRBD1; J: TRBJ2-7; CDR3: CASSPGQGAAYEQYF; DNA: TGTGCCAGCAGCCCGGGACAGGGGGCTGCCTACGAGCAGTACTTC
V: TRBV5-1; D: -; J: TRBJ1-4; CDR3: CASSLSRGEKLFF; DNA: TGCGCCAGCAGCTTGTCTAGGGGAGAAAAACTGTTTTTT
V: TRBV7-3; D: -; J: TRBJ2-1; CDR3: CASSVLGARYNEQFF; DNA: TGTGCCAGCAGCGTCTTGGGGGCGCGGTACAATGAGCAGTTCTTC
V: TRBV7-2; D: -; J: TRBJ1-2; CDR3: CASSLERGTFYGYTF; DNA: TGTGCCAGCAGCTTAGAACGAGGGACCTTCTATGGCTACACCTTC
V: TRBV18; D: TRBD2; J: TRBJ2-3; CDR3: CASSPLAGGSTDTQYF; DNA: TGTGCCAGCTCACCCCTAGCGGGAGGGAGCACAGATACGCAGTATTTT
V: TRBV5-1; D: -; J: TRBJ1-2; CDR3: CASHTGSGYDGYTF; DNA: TGCGCCAGCCACACAGGGTCCGGCTATGATGGCTACACCTTC